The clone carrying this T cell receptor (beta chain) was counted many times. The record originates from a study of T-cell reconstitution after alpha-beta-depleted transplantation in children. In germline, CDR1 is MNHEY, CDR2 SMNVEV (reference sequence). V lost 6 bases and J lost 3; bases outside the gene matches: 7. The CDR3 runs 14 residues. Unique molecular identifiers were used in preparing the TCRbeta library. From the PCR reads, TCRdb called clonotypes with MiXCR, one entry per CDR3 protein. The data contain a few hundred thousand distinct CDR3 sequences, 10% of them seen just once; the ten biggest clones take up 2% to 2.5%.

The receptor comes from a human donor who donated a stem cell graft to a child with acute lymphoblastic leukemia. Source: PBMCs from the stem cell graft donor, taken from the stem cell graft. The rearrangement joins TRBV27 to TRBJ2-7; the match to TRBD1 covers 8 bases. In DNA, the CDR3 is TGTGCCAGCAGCCTACAGGGGGTGGGCTACGAGCAGTACTTC. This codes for CASSLQGVGYEQYF.